This T cell receptor beta chain stems from a study of neurological immune-mediated disorders. One entry per CDR3 protein, called by TCRdb with MiXCR from the 5' RACE reads. The profile shows approximately 41,000 distinct CDR3 sequences, 13% to 15% of them singletons. Trimming took off 0 bases at V and 5 bases at J, with 19 bases between the two ends. The CDR3 has 17 residues. In germline, CDR1 is LGHDT, CDR2 YNNKEL (reference sequence). There are many counts of this clonotype. What was sequenced was CD4+ T cells from blood. The chain uses TRBV3-1 and TRBJ1-2; no reliable D call. This sequence was found in a woman aged 60-70 years with HTLV-1-associated myelopathy (HAM/TSP). This CDR3 reads CASSQDLDDFLGYGYTF. In DNA, the CDR3 is TGTGCCAGCAGCCAAGATTTGGACGATTTTTTGGGATATGGCTACACCTTC.